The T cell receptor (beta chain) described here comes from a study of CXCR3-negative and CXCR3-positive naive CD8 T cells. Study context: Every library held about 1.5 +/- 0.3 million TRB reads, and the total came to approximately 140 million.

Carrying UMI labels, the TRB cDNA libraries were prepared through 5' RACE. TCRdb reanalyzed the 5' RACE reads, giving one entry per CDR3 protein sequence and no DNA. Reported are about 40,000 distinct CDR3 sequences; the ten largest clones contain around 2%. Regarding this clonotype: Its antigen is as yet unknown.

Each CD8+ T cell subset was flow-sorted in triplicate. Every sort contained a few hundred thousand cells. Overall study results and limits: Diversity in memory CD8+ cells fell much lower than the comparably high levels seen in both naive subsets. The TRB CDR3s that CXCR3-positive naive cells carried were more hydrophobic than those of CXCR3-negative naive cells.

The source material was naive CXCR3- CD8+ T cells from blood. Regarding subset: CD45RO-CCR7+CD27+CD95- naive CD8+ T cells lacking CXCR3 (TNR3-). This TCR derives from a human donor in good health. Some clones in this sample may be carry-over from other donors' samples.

The CDR3: CASSPIGQPEAFF. The chain combines TRBV6-2 or TRBV6-3 with TRBJ1-1; the TCRdb call, TRBD1, lacks DNA for checking. Germline assignment: CDR1 MNHEY and CDR2 SVGEGT. The CDR3 contains 13 residues.